This T cell receptor (beta chain) is drawn from a study of blood T cell repertoires in COVID-19. The method was immunoSEQ multiplex PCR; TCRdb's version includes in-frame clones alone and lacks a portion of them. This table has about 150,000 clones, 84% appearing once. This clone showed up just a few times. CDR1 and CDR2 (germline): MNHEY, SVGAGI. The CDR3 runs 13 residues. V dropped 6 bases and J dropped 4 bases, with 9 bases sitting between them. This chain joins TRBV6-5 and TRBJ2-2; D possibly corresponds to TRBD1 (6 bases). Sequencing was performed on peripheral blood. The sequence was obtained from a woman in her forties or fifties with acute or convalescent COVID-19. CDR3 sequence reads: CASSRGITGELFF. The CDR3 region has the DNA TGTGCCAGCAGCAGGGGAATCACCGGGGAGCTGTTTTTT.